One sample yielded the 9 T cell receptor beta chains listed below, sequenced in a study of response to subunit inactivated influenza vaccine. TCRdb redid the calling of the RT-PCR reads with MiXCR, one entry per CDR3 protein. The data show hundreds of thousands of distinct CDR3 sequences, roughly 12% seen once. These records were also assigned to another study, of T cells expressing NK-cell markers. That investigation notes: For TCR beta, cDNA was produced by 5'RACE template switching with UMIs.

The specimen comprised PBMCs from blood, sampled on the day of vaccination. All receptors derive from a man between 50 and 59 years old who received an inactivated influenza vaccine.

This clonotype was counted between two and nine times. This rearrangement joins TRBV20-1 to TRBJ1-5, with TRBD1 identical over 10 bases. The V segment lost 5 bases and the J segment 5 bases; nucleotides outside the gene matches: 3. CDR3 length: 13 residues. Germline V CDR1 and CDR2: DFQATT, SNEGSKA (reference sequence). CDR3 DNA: TGCAGTGCTCAGACAGGGGGCGATCAGCCCCAGCATTTT. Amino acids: CSAQTGGDQPQHF.

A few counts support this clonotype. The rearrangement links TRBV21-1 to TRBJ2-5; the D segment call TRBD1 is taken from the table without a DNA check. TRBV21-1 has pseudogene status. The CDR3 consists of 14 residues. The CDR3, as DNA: TGTGCCAGCAGCAAAAGGGGAACACAAGAGACCCAGTACTTC. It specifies CASSKRGTQETQYF.

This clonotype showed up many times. The CDR3 DNA reads TGTGCCAGCAGCTTGTCGGGACTAGGATCGACTGAGCAGTTCTTC. It encodes CASSLSGLGSTEQFF. This rearrangement joins TRBV5-6 to TRBJ2-1; 8 nucleotides agree with TRBD2. This CDR3 comprises 15 residues. The V and J ends lost 1 base and 9 bases, in that order; junction bases with no gene match: 9. Per the germline V gene, CDR1 is SGHDT and CDR2 is YYEEEE.

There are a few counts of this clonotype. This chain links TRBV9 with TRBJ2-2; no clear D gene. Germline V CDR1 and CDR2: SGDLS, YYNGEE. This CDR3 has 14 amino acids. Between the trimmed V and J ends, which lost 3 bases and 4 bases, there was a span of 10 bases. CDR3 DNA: TGTGCCAGCAGCGGGCGGCAGTTCACCGGGGAGCTGTTTTTT. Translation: CASSGRQFTGELFF.

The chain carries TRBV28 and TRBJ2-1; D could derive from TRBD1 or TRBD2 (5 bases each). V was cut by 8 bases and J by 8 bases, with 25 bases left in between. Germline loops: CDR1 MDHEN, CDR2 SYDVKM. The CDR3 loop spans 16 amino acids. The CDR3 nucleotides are TGTGCCAGCGGGGAACCGGGACGCATGTCGAACGATGAGCAGTTCTTC. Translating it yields CASGEPGRMSNDEQFF.

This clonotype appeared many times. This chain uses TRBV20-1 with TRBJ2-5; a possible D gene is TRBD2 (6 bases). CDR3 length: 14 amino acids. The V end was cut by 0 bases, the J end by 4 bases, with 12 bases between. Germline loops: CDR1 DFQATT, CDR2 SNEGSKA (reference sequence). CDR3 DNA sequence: TGCAGTGCTAGAGATCTGGGAGGTGGAGAGACCCAGTACTTC. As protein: CSARDLGGGETQYF.

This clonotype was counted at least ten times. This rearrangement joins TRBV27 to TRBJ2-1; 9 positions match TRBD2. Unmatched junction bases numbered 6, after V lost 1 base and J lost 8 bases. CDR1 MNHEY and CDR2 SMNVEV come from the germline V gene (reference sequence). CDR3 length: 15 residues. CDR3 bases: TGTGCCAGCAGTTTATACGGGACTAGCATTCATGAGCAGTTCTTC. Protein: CASSLYGTSIHEQFF.

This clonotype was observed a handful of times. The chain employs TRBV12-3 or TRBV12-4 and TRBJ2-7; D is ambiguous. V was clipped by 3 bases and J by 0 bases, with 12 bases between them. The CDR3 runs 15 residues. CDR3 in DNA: TGTGCCAGCAGTTTTCGGGTATTAAGCTCCTACGAGCAGTACTTC. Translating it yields CASSFRVLSSYEQYF.

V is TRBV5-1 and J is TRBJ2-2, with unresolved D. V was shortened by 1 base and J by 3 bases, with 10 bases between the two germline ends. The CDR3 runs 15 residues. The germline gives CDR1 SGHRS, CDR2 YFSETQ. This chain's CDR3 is CASSLRRQHTGELFF. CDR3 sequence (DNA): TGCGCCAGCAGCTTGCGGCGGCAACACACCGGGGAGCTGTTTTTT.